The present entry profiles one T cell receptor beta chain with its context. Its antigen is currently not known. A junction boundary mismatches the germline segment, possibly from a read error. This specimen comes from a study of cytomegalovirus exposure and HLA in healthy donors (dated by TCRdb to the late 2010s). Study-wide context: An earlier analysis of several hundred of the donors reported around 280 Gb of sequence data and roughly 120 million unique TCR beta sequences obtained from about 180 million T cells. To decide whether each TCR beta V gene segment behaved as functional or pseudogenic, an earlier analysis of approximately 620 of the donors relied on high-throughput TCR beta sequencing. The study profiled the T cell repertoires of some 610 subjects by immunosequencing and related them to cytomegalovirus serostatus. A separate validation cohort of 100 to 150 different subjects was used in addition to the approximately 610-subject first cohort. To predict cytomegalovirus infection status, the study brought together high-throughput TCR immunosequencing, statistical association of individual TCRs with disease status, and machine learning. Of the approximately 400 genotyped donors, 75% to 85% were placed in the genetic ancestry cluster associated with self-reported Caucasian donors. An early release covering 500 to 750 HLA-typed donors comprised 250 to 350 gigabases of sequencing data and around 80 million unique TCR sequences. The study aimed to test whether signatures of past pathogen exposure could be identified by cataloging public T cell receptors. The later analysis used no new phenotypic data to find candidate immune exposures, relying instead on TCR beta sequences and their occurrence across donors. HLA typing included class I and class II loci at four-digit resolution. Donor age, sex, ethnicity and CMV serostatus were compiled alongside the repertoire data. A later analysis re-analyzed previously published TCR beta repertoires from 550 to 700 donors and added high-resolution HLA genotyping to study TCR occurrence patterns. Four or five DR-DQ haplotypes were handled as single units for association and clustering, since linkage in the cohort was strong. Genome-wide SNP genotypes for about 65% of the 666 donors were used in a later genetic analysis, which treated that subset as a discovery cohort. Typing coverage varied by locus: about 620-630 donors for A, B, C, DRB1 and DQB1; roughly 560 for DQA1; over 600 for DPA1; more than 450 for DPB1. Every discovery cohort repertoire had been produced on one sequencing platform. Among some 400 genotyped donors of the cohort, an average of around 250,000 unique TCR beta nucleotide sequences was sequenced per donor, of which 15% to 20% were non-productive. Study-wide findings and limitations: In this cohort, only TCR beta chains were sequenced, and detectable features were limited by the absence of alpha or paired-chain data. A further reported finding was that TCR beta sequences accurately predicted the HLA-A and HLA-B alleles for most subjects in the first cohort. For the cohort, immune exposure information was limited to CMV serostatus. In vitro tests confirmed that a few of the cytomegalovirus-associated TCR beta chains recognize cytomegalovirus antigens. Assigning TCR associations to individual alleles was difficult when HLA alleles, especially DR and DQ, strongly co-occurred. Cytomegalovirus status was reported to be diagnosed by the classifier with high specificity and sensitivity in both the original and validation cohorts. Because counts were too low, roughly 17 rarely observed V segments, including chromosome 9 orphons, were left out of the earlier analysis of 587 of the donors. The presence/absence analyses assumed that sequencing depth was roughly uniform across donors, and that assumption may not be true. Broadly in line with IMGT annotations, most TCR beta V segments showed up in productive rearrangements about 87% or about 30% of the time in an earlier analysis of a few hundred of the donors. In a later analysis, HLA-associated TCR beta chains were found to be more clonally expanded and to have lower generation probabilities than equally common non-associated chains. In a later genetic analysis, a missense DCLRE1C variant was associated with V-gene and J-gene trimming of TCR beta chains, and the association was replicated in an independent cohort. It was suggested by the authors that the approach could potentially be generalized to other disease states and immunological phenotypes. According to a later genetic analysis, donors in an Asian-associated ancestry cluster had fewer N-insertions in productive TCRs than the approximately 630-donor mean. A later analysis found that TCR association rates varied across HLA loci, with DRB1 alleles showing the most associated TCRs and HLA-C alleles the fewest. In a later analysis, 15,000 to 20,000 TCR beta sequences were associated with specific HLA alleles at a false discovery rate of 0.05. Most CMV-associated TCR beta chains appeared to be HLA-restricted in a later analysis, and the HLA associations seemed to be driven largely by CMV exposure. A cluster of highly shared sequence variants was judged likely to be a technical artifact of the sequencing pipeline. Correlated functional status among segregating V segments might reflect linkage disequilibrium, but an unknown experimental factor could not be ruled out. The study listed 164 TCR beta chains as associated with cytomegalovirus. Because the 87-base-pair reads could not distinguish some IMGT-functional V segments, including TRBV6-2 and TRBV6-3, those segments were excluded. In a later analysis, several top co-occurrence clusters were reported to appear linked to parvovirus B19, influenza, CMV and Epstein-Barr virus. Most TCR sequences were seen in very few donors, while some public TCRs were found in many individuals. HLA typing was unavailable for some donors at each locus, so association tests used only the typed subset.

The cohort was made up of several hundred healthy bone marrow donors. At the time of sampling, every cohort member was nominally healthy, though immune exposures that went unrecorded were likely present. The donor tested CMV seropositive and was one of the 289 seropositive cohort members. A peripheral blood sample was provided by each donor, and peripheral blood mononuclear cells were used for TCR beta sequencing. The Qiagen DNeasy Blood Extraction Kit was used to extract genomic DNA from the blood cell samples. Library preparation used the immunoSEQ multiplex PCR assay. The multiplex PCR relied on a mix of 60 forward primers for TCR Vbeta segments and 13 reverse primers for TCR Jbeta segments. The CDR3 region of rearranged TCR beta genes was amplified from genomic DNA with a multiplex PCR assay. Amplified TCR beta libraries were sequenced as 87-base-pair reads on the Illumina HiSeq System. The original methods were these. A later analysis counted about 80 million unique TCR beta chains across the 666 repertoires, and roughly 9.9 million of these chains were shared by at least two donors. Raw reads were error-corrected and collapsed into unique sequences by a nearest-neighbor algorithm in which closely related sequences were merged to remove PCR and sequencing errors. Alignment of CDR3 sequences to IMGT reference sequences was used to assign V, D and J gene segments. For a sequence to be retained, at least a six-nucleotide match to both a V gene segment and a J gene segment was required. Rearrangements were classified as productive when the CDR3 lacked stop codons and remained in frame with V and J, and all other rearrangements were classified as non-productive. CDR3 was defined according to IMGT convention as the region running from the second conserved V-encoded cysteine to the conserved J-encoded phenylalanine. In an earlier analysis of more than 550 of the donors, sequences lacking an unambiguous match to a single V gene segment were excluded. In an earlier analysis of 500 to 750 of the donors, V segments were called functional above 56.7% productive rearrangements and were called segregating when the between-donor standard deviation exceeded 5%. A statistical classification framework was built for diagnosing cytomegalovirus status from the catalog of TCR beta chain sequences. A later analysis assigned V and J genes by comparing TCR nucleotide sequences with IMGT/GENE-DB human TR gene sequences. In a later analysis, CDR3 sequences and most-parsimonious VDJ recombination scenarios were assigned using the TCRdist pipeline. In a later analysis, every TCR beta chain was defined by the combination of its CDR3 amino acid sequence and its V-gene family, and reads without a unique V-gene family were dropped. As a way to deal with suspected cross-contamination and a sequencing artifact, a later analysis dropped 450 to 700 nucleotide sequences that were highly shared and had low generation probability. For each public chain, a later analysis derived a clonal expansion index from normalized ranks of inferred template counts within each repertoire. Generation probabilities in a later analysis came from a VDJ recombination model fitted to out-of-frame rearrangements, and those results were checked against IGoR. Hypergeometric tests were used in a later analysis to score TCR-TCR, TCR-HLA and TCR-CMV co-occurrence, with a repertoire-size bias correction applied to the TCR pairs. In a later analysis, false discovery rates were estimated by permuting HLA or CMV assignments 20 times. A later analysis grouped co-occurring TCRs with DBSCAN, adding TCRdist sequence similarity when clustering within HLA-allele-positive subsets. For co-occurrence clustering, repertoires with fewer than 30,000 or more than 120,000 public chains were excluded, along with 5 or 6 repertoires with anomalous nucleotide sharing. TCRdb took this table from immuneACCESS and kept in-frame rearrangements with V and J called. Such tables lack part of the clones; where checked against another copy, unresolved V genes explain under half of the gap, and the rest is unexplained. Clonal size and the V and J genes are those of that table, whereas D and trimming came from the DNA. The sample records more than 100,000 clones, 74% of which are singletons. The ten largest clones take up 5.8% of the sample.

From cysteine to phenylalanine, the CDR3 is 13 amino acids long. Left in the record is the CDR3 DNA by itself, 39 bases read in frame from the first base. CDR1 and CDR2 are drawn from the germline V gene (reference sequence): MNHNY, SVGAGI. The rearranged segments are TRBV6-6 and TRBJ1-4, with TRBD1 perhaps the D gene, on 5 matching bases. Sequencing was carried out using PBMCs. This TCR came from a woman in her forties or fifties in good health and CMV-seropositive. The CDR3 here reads CASSFQGGAKLFF. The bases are TGTGCCAGCAGTTTCCAGGGCGGGGCAAAACTGTTCTTT.